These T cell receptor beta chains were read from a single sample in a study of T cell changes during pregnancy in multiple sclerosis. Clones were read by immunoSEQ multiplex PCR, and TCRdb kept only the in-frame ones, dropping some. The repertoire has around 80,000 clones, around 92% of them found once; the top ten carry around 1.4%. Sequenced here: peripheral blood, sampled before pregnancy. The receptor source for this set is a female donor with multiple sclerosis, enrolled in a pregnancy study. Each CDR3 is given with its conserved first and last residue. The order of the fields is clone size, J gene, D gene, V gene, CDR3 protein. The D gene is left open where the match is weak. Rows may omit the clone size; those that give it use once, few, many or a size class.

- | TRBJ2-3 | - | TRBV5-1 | CASSLWESDTQYF
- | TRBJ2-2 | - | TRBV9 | CASSVVFGGNTGELFF
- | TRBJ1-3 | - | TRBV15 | CATSRVGAQGNTIYF
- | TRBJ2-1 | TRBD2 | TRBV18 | CASSPTGLGGTPWEQFF
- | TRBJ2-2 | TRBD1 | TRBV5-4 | CASSWTGGGELFF
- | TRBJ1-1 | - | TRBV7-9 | CAGTPPSRTEAFF
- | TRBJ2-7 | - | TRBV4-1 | CASSPNGQGGSYEQYF
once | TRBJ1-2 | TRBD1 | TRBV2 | CASTTGQGGTYGYTF
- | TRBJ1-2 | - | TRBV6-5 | CASSGAIAANYGYTF
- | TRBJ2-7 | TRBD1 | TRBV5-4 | CASSPGRDRGHEQYF
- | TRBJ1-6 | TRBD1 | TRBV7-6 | CASSIGQGRSPLHF
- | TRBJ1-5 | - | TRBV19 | CASSPTSYSNQPQHF
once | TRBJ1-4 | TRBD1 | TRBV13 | CASSLRGQDHEKLFF
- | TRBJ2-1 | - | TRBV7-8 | CASSSPESLGEQFF
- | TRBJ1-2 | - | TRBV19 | CASRTQGQYGYTF
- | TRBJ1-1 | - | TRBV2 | CASSRDPNTEAFF
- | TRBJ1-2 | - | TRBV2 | CASSGVVGYGYTF